This T cell receptor (beta chain) was sequenced for a study of regulatory T cells in long-lasting Graves disease. CDR3 length: 15 residues. Germline lookup yields CDR1 MNHNS and CDR2 SASEGT. To make TCR beta libraries, researchers used iRepertoire HTBI primers and Arm-PCR of CDR3 regions. TCRdb analysed the multiplex PCR reads with MiXCR anew, one entry per CDR3 protein. The sample records about 380,000 distinct CDR3 sequences, less than 20% being singletons. Overall study results and limits: Newly diagnosed disease favored TRBV20-1 and TRBJ2-1 over persistent disease. Newly diagnosed Graves' patients exceeded persistent ones in TCR diversity.

This clonotype appeared many times. What it binds is unknown. The junction differs from germline at one of its ends, possibly a read error. Time point given: newly diagnosed GD, antithyroid drugs for less than 3 months. The TCR library was prepared using RNA isolated from PBMCs. This chain connects TRBV6-1 to TRBJ2-3; 8 nucleotides agree with TRBD1. This sequence originates from a female donor with Graves disease. The specimen was peripheral blood mononuclear cells (PBMCs), collected at new diagnosis, from a patient treated with antithyroid drugs. In DNA form, the CDR3 reads TGCGCCAGCAACACGGGACAGGCGGACACAGATACGCAGTATTTT. Amino acid sequence: CASNTGQADTDTQYF.